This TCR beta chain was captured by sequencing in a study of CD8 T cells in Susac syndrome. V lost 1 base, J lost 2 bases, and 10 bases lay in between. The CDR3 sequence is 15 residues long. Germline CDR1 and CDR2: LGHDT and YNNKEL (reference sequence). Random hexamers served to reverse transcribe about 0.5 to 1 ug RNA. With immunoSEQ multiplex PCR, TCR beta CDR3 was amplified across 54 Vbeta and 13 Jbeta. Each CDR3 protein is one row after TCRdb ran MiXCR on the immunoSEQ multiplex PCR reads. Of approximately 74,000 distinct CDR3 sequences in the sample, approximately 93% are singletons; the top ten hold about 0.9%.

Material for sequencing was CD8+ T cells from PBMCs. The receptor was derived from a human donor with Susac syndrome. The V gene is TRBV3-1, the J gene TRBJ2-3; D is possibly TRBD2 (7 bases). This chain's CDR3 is CASSQGGGDTDTQYF. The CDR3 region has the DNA TGTGCCAGCAGCCAAGGCGGGGGCGACACAGATACGCAGTATTTT.